The clone carrying this TCR beta chain was seen more than once but under ten times. Its antigen remains unidentified. It was template switching that added a universal primer site, and there were unique molecular identifiers on the cDNA. TCRdb processed the 5' RACE reads anew with MiXCR; each CDR3 protein has one entry. Among around 1.7 million distinct CDR3 sequences, under 35% were seen once, and the ten largest hold about 0.27%. The data stem from a study of identical twins. Healthy Caucasian donors formed the entire cohort. This CDR3 spans 14 amino acids. The V gene lost 4 bases and the J gene lost 6 bases, with 15 bases spanning the gap. The germline V gene has CDR1 SQVTM and CDR2 ANQGSEA. Findings and caveats of the study: Twins shared beta out-of-frame sequences in excess, but this excess was weaker. Within cord blood, abundant beta clonotypes carried fewer insertions, but memory repertoires showed no such trend.

Sample: cord blood. This chain uses TRBV29-1 with TRBJ2-2, with D possibly matching TRBD2 (7 bases). The TCR sequence derives from a newborn girl in good health. The CDR3 DNA reads as TGCAGCGTTGCTACGGGGGGCGTCGCCGGGGAGCTGTTTTTT. Amino acid sequence: CSVATGGVAGELFF.